These T cell receptor beta chains were read from a single sample in a study of OX40 agonist ivuxolimab in advanced cancers. Clones were read by immunoSEQ multiplex PCR, and TCRdb kept only the in-frame ones, dropping some. The sample lists 43,000 or so clones, 77% occurring once. The sequencing used CD4+ or CD8+ T cells sorted from blood, collected in a trial of the OX40 agonist ivuxolimab. The origin of the receptors is an adult with an advanced solid tumor such as melanoma, head and neck, liver or kidney cancer. Each CDR3 is given with its conserved first and last residue.

J	V	CDR3
TRBJ1-6	TRBV2	CARGRPNFAHSPLHF
TRBJ1-2	TRBV19	CASSDRGRRGYTF
TRBJ2-2	TRBV27	CASRRLGLANTGELFF
TRBJ2-7	TRBV5-1	CASSQGQSYEQYF
TRBJ2-2	TRBV5-1	CASSAGTGNTGELFF
TRBJ1-3	TRBV2	CASSESPTRRNTIYF
TRBJ2-3	TRBV5-1	CASSKTSDSPSTDTQYF
TRBJ2-3	TRBV15	CATSRESLAGATDTQYF
TRBJ2-7	TRBV28	CASSLWGTSGSRYF
TRBJ1-1	TRBV5-1	CASSLTQTGGFGTEAFF
TRBJ2-7	TRBV11-2	CASSLQGTTYF
TRBJ2-7	TRBV28	CASSLGGLAGAYEQYF
TRBJ1-4	TRBV28	CASSISGGGYNEKLFF
TRBJ2-7	TRBV28	CASRTQSNPYEQYF
TRBJ2-7	TRBV18	CASSPTRLDSGYEQYF
TRBJ2-7	TRBV7-8	CASSSGILTYEQYF
-	TRBV7-2	CASSRTSGIYEQYF
TRBJ1-1	TRBV10-3	CAISDRNRGVNTEAFF
TRBJ2-7	TRBV5-1	CASRPGSAGGLGEQYF
TRBJ2-2	TRBV14	CASSQGQPVVADTGELFF
TRBJ2-7	TRBV21-1	CASSSPTSGSYEQYF
TRBJ2-1	TRBV28	CASSGTSGNYNEQFF
TRBJ1-1	TRBV7-2	CASSLEGPRNTEAFF
TRBJ2-7	TRBV6-1	CASRSRDRARWEQYF
TRBJ1-1	TRBV18	CASSTDENTEAFF
TRBJ2-7	TRBV6-5	CASSDNTPTDEQYF
TRBJ1-6	TRBV5-1	CASRRDGNSPLHF
TRBJ2-2	TRBV7-9	CASSLEWASNTGELFF
TRBJ2-7	TRBV6-5	CASGKDYEQYF
TRBJ2-2	TRBV5-8	CASSLGDGRNTGELFF
TRBJ2-1	TRBV7-9	CASSPSITSEQFF
TRBJ2-7	TRBV28	CASSLTGGYEQYF
TRBJ1-2	TRBV6-1	CASSRYGYTF
TRBJ2-1	TRBV19	CASSMRLAVYNEQFF
TRBJ2-7	TRBV29-1	CSVVRIKGEQYF
TRBJ2-7	TRBV5-1	CASSSTPGDDEQYF
TRBJ2-2	TRBV15	CATSRGSLGGSNTGELFF
TRBJ2-7	TRBV20-1	CSASSIYEQYF
TRBJ2-7	TRBV5-1	CASSLEGTGYEQYF
TRBJ2-1	TRBV18	CASAELENNEQFF
TRBJ2-3	TRBV5-4	CASSLGSDTQYF
TRBJ2-7	TRBV19	CASKGRPGYEQYF
TRBJ1-1	TRBV5-1	CASRPVRQIEAFF
TRBJ2-7	TRBV5-4	CASSSGGTGIYEQYF
TRBJ1-1	TRBV10-2	CASRTTGGNTEAFF
TRBJ2-5	TRBV5-1	CASSLTGSETQYF
TRBJ2-7	TRBV6-1	CASQGLAGVDEQYF
TRBJ1-6	TRBV4-1	CASSQVGQGLHNSPLHF
TRBJ2-7	TRBV27	CASSLWGADEQYF
TRBJ2-3	TRBV14	CASSPTSGSRGTQYF
TRBJ1-1	TRBV15	CATNPRGSATEAFF
TRBJ2-3	TRBV6-9	CASSSDSGRGTQYF